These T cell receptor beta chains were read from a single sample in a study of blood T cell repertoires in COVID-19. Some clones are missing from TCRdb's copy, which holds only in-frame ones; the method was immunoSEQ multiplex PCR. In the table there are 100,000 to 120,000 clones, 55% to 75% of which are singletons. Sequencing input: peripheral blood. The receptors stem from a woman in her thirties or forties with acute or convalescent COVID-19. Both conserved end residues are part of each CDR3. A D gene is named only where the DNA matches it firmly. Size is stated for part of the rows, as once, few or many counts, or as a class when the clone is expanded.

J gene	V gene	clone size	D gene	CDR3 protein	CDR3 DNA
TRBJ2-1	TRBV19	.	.	CASSPPGGLDNEQFF	TGTGCCAGTAGCCCCCCGGGGGGCCTCGACAATGAGCAGTTCTTC
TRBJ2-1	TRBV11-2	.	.	CASSLPSDYNEQFF	TGTGCCAGCAGCTTACCTAGCGACTACAATGAGCAGTTCTTC
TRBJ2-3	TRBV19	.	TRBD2	CASSPGGKGHTDTQYF	TGTGCCAGTAGCCCCGGGGGGAAGGGCCACACAGATACGCAGTATTTT
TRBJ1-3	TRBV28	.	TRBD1	CASSFGGGVGGNTIYF	TGTGCCAGCAGTTTCGGAGGGGGCGTGGGTGGAAACACCATATATTTT
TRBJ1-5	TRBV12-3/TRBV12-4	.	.	CASSSQSNQPQHF	TGTGCCAGCAGTTCGCAGAGCAATCAGCCCCAGCATTTT
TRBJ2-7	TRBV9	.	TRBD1	CASSVDVGQGGEEQYF	TGTGCCAGCAGCGTAGACGTGGGACAGGGAGGGGAGGAGCAGTACTTC
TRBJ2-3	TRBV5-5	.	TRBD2	CASSLTPGLAGTTSTDTQYF	TGTGCCAGCAGCTTAACTCCGGGACTAGCGGGGACGACGAGCACAGATACGCAGTATTTT
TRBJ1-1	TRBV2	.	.	CASRRELNTEAFF	TGTGCCAGCAGGCGGGAGTTGAACACTGAAGCTTTCTTT
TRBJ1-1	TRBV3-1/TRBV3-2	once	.	CASSQAPDSHEAFF	TGTGCCAGCAGCCAAGCCCCAGACAGCCATGAAGCTTTCTTT
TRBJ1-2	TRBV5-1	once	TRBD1	CASSLEGGPGQYYGYTF	TGCGCCAGCAGCTTGGAAGGGGGACCGGGACAGTACTATGGCTACACCTTC
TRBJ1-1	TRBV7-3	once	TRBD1	CASSLGTANTEAFF	TGTGCCAGCAGCTTAGGGACAGCGAACACTGAAGCTTTCTTT
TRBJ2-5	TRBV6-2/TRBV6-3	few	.	CASSYVQAKETQYF	TGTGCCAGCAGTTACGTACAGGCCAAAGAGACCCAGTACTTC
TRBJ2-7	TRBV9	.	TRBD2	CASSARVSGGIDEQYF	TGTGCCAGCAGCGCCAGAGTTAGCGGGGGTATTGACGAGCAGTACTTC
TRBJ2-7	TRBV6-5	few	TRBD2	CASLGLAGTYEQYF	TGTGCCAGTTTAGGACTAGCGGGGACCTACGAGCAGTACTTC
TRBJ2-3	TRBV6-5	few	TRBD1	CASTQGQGADTQYF	TGTGCCAGCACTCAGGGACAGGGGGCGGATACGCAGTATTTT
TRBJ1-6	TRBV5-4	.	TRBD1	CASSTGGAHNSPLHF	TGTGCCAGCAGCACAGGGGGCGCGCATAATTCACCCCTCCACTTT
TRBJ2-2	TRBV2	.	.	CASRFSTETTGELFF	TGTGCCAGCAGATTCTCGACAGAGACGACCGGGGAGCTGTTTTTT
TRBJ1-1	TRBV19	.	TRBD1	CASSGRGRMGNTEAFF	TGTGCCAGTAGTGGCAGGGGGCGGATGGGGAACACTGAAGCTTTCTTT
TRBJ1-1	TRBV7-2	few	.	CASSLALRDTEAFF	TGTGCCAGCAGCTTAGCCCTCAGGGACACTGAAGCTTTCTTT
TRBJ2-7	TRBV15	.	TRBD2	CATSRTRLGTSFYEQYF	TGTGCCACCAGCAGAACCAGACTCGGGACTAGTTTTTACGAGCAGTACTTC
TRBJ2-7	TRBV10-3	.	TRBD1	CAISGDRDLYEQYF	TGTGCCATCAGTGGGGACAGGGACTTATACGAGCAGTACTTC
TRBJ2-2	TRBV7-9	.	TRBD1	CASRRLGGSGELFF	TGTGCCAGCAGGCGCCTAGGGGGCTCCGGGGAGCTGTTTTTT
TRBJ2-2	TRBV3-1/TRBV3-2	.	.	CAIQDYTGELFF	TGTGCCATACAGGATTACACCGGGGAGCTGTTTTTT